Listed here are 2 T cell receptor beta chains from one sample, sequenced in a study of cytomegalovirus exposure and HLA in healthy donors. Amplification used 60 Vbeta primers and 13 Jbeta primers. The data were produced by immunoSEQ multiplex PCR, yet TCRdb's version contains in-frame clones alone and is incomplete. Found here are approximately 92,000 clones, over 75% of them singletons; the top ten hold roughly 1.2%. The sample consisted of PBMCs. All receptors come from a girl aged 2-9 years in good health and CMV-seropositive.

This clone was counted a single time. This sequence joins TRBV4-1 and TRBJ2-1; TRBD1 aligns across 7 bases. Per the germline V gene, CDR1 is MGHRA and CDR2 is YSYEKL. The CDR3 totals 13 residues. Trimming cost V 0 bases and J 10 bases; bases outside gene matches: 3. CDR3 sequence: CASSQDEGGEQFF. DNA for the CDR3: TGCGCCAGCAGCCAAGATGAAGGGGGCGAGCAGTTCTTC.

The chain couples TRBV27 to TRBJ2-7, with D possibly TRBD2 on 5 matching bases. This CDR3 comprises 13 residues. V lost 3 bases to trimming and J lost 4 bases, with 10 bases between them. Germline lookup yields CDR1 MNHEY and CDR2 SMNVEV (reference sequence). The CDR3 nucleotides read TGTGCCAGCAGTTTCGTGGGAGCTTACGAGCAGTACTTC. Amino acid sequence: CASSFVGAYEQYF.